A selection of T cell receptor beta chains follows, all from one sample in a study of blood T cell repertoires in COVID-19. Assay used: immunoSEQ multiplex PCR; TCRdb lists only in-frame clones, some missing. The sample lists fewer than 350,000 clones; 81% were seen once. What was sequenced was peripheral blood. The source of these receptors is a woman aged 55-70 years with active or convalescent COVID-19. Each CDR3 is given with its conserved first and last residue. The order of the fields is clone size, V gene, J gene, CDR3 length, D gene, CDR3 protein, CDR3 DNA. A D gene is named only where the DNA matches it firmly. Clone sizes are given selectively: once, few, many, or a class where the clone is expanded.

clone_size: NA; v_call: TRBV19; j_call: TRBJ2-2; cdr3_length: 15; d_call: TRBD1; cdr3_aa: CASSRDSPNTGELFF; cdr3_nt: TGTGCCAGTAGCAGGGACAGCCCAAACACCGGGGAGCTGTTTTTT
clone_size: once; v_call: TRBV28; j_call: TRBJ2-2; cdr3_length: 16; d_call: NA; cdr3_aa: CASSLWHSRNTGELFF; cdr3_nt: TGTGCCAGCAGTTTATGGCACAGTAGAAACACCGGGGAGCTGTTTTTT
clone_size: NA; v_call: TRBV5-1; j_call: TRBJ2-5; cdr3_length: 11; d_call: NA; cdr3_aa: CASSILAEKYF; cdr3_nt: TGCGCCAGCAGCATCTTAGCGGAAAAGTACTTC
clone_size: once; v_call: TRBV5-4; j_call: TRBJ1-6; cdr3_length: 16; d_call: TRBD1; cdr3_aa: CASSSRQGGANSPLHF; cdr3_nt: TGTGCCAGCAGCTCCAGACAGGGGGGAGCGAATTCACCCCTCCACTTT
clone_size: NA; v_call: TRBV4-1; j_call: TRBJ1-6; cdr3_length: 15; d_call: TRBD1; cdr3_aa: CASSQETGGHSPLHF; cdr3_nt: TGCGCCAGCAGCCAAGAGACAGGGGGTCATTCACCCCTCCACTTT
clone_size: NA; v_call: TRBV18; j_call: TRBJ2-1; cdr3_length: 11; d_call: NA; cdr3_aa: CASSFDNEQFF; cdr3_nt: TGTGCCAGCTCGTTCGACAATGAGCAGTTCTTC
clone_size: NA; v_call: TRBV13; j_call: TRBJ1-6; cdr3_length: 13; d_call: NA; cdr3_aa: CASSLLVNSPLHF; cdr3_nt: TGTGCCAGCAGCTTGTTAGTTAATTCACCCCTCCACTTT
clone_size: once; v_call: TRBV2; j_call: TRBJ2-3; cdr3_length: 15; d_call: TRBD2; cdr3_aa: CASSARTSGGDTQYF; cdr3_nt: TGTGCCAGCAGTGCCCGGACTAGCGGGGGAGATACGCAGTATTTT
clone_size: few; v_call: TRBV14; j_call: TRBJ2-7; cdr3_length: 20; d_call: TRBD2; cdr3_aa: CASSQVFVVSGGLSSYEQYF; cdr3_nt: TGTGCCAGCAGCCAAGTCTTCGTAGTTAGCGGGGGGCTGAGCTCCTACGAGCAGTACTTC
clone_size: NA; v_call: TRBV6-2/TRBV6-3; j_call: TRBJ1-1; cdr3_length: 16; d_call: NA; cdr3_aa: CASSSATPAGNTEAFF; cdr3_nt: TGTGCCAGCAGTTCCGCCACCCCCGCGGGGAACACTGAAGCTTTCTTT
clone_size: NA; v_call: TRBV24-1; j_call: TRBJ2-7; cdr3_length: 16; d_call: TRBD2; cdr3_aa: CATSDRTSGASYEQYF; cdr3_nt: TGTGCCACCAGTGATAGGACTAGCGGTGCCTCCTACGAGCAGTACTTC
clone_size: NA; v_call: TRBV7-9; j_call: TRBJ2-1; cdr3_length: 15; d_call: TRBD1; cdr3_aa: CASTLSEGQGSSQFF; cdr3_nt: TGTGCCAGCACCTTATCCGAGGGACAGGGGTCGTCGCAGTTCTTC
clone_size: few; v_call: TRBV7-2; j_call: TRBJ2-7; cdr3_length: 13; d_call: NA; cdr3_aa: CASSSTPKYEQYF; cdr3_nt: TGTGCCAGCAGCTCTACCCCTAAGTACGAGCAGTACTTC
clone_size: NA; v_call: TRBV11-1; j_call: TRBJ2-1; cdr3_length: 19; d_call: TRBD2; cdr3_aa: CASSLAVDGLAGFYNEQFF; cdr3_nt: TGTGCCAGCAGCTTAGCGGTGGATGGACTAGCGGGGTTCTACAATGAGCAGTTCTTC
clone_size: once; v_call: TRBV7-7; j_call: TRBJ2-7; cdr3_length: 13; d_call: NA; cdr3_aa: CASSITGFDEQYF; cdr3_nt: TGTGCTAGCAGCATCACAGGGTTCGACGAGCAGTACTTC
clone_size: few; v_call: TRBV6-6; j_call: TRBJ1-1; cdr3_length: 14; d_call: TRBD1; cdr3_aa: CASSYSGTVDRAFF; cdr3_nt: TGTGCCAGCAGTTACTCAGGGACAGTTGACCGAGCTTTCTTT